A selection of T cell receptor beta chains follows, all from one sample in a study of blood T cell repertoires in COVID-19. Here immunoSEQ multiplex PCR was the method, and the copy in TCRdb shows in-frame clones only, minus some. The sample has about 98,000 clones; less than 85% are singletons. The source material was peripheral blood. Receptors originate from an older man with active or convalescent COVID-19. The CDR3 runs from the conserved cysteine through the conserved F or W. Fields, in order: D gene, clone size, J gene, V gene, CDR3 length, CDR3 protein, CDR3 DNA. A D gene is named only where the DNA matches it firmly. Size values are once, few and many counts, or a class for expanded clones, and some rows have none.

D gene: NA
clone size: NA
J gene: TRBJ2-6
V gene: TRBV7-2
CDR3 length: 19
CDR3 protein: CASSQRRVGSLSGANVLTF
CDR3 DNA: TGTGCCAGCAGCCAGCGGAGGGTTGGGTCTCTCTCTGGGGCCAACGTCCTGACTTTC

D gene: NA
clone size: once
J gene: TRBJ2-5
V gene: TRBV5-1
CDR3 length: 15
CDR3 protein: CASSLGGALQETQYF
CDR3 DNA: TGCGCCAGCAGCTTAGGAGGGGCTCTCCAAGAGACCCAGTACTTC

D gene: TRBD1
clone size: NA
J gene: TRBJ2-1
V gene: TRBV19
CDR3 length: 15
CDR3 protein: CASSMGTGTYNEQFF
CDR3 DNA: TGTGCCAGTAGTATGGGGACAGGGACTTACAATGAGCAGTTCTTC

D gene: TRBD1
clone size: NA
J gene: TRBJ1-6
V gene: TRBV7-9
CDR3 length: 14
CDR3 protein: CASSLEQGVSPLHF
CDR3 DNA: TGTGCCAGCAGCTTAGAACAGGGGGTTTCACCCCTCCACTTT

D gene: NA
clone size: NA
J gene: TRBJ1-1
V gene: TRBV30
CDR3 length: 15
CDR3 protein: CAWSRKGQTNTEAFF
CDR3 DNA: TGTGCCTGGAGTCGCAAAGGACAGACAAACACTGAAGCTTTCTTT

D gene: TRBD1
clone size: NA
J gene: TRBJ1-1
V gene: TRBV7-2
CDR3 length: 14
CDR3 protein: CASSSGQGNTEAFF
CDR3 DNA: TGTGCCAGCAGCTCCGGACAGGGGAACACTGAAGCTTTCTTT

D gene: NA
clone size: NA
J gene: TRBJ2-1
V gene: TRBV2
CDR3 length: 15
CDR3 protein: CASSEVAGARREQFF
CDR3 DNA: TGTGCCAGCAGTGAAGTGGCAGGGGCGCGGCGTGAGCAGTTCTTC

D gene: NA
clone size: NA
J gene: TRBJ2-5
V gene: TRBV29-1
CDR3 length: 15
CDR3 protein: CSVDTIGGAPWAQYF
CDR3 DNA: TGCAGCGTTGACACAATAGGGGGGGCTCCCTGGGCCCAGTACTTC

D gene: TRBD1
clone size: NA
J gene: TRBJ1-2
V gene: TRBV4-1
CDR3 length: 16
CDR3 protein: CASSPPGTGKKYGYTF
CDR3 DNA: TGCGCCAGCAGTCCCCCCGGGACAGGGAAAAAATATGGCTACACCTTC

D gene: NA
clone size: NA
J gene: TRBJ2-7
V gene: TRBV4-2
CDR3 length: 14
CDR3 protein: CASSQDSLSYEQYF
CDR3 DNA: TGTGCCAGCAGCCAAGATTCCTTGTCCTACGAGCAGTACTTC

D gene: NA
clone size: NA
J gene: TRBJ1-5
V gene: TRBV24-1
CDR3 length: 15
CDR3 protein: CATRDRTISNQPQHF
CDR3 DNA: TGTGCCACCCGCGACAGGACAATTAGCAATCAGCCCCAGCATTTT

D gene: NA
clone size: NA
J gene: TRBJ1-1
V gene: TRBV11-2
CDR3 length: 12
CDR3 protein: CASSYRNTEAFF
CDR3 DNA: TGTGCCAGCAGCTACAGGAACACTGAAGCTTTCTTT

D gene: TRBD1
clone size: NA
J gene: TRBJ1-1
V gene: TRBV7-3
CDR3 length: 15
CDR3 protein: CASSSRTGLGAEAFF
CDR3 DNA: TGTGCCAGCAGCTCCCGGACAGGGCTAGGCGCTGAAGCTTTCTTT

D gene: NA
clone size: NA
J gene: TRBJ1-5
V gene: TRBV6-5
CDR3 length: 15
CDR3 protein: CASKYGTSSNQPQHF
CDR3 DNA: TGTGCCAGCAAATATGGGACATCTAGCAATCAGCCCCAGCATTTT

D gene: TRBD1
clone size: NA
J gene: TRBJ1-3
V gene: TRBV27
CDR3 length: 13
CDR3 protein: CASRPQGGPTIYF
CDR3 DNA: TGTGCCAGCAGACCCCAGGGGGGTCCCACCATATATTTT

D gene: TRBD2
clone size: NA
J gene: TRBJ2-3
V gene: TRBV7-9
CDR3 length: 16
CDR3 protein: CASSLSGTSGTDTQYF
CDR3 DNA: TGTGCCAGCAGCTTATCCGGGACTAGCGGCACAGATACGCAGTATTTT

D gene: NA
clone size: NA
J gene: TRBJ2-2
V gene: TRBV24-1
CDR3 length: 14
CDR3 protein: CATSDSSNTGELFF
CDR3 DNA: TGTGCCACCTCTGACAGTTCGAACACCGGGGAGCTGTTTTTT

D gene: NA
clone size: NA
J gene: TRBJ2-3
V gene: TRBV30
CDR3 length: 13
CDR3 protein: CAWSFGVADTQYF
CDR3 DNA: TGTGCCTGGAGTTTCGGGGTCGCAGATACGCAGTATTTT

D gene: TRBD1
clone size: NA
J gene: TRBJ2-7
V gene: TRBV3-1/TRBV3-2
CDR3 length: 15
CDR3 protein: CASSQKPGQGYEQYF
CDR3 DNA: TGTGCCAGCAGCCAGAAACCGGGACAGGGCTACGAGCAGTACTTC

D gene: NA
clone size: once
J gene: TRBJ1-2
V gene: TRBV4-3
CDR3 length: 16
CDR3 protein: CASSQEEGGGYRGYTF
CDR3 DNA: TGCGCCAGCAGCCAAGAGGAAGGTGGGGGGTACCGTGGCTACACCTTC

D gene: NA
clone size: NA
J gene: TRBJ2-1
V gene: TRBV3-1/TRBV3-2
CDR3 length: 13
CDR3 protein: CASSQDGGNEQFF
CDR3 DNA: TGTGCCAGCAGCCAAGATGGCGGCAATGAGCAGTTCTTC

D gene: TRBD1
clone size: NA
J gene: TRBJ2-5
V gene: TRBV7-2
CDR3 length: 14
CDR3 protein: CASSSRQGWETQYF
CDR3 DNA: TGTGCCAGCAGCTCCCGACAGGGTTGGGAGACCCAGTACTTC

D gene: TRBD1
clone size: NA
J gene: TRBJ1-4
V gene: TRBV7-9
CDR3 length: 16
CDR3 protein: CASSVRQGATNEKLFF
CDR3 DNA: TGTGCCAGCAGCGTCCGACAGGGGGCAACTAATGAAAAACTGTTTTTT

D gene: NA
clone size: once
J gene: TRBJ1-1
V gene: TRBV7-3
CDR3 length: 13
CDR3 protein: CASSLAADTEAFF
CDR3 DNA: TGTGCCAGCAGCTTAGCGGCAGACACTGAAGCTTTCTTT

D gene: TRBD1
clone size: NA
J gene: TRBJ1-1
V gene: TRBV2
CDR3 length: 16
CDR3 protein: CASSDSGTGKDTEAFF
CDR3 DNA: TGTGCCAGCAGTGATTCAGGGACAGGTAAGGACACTGAAGCTTTCTTT

D gene: TRBD1
clone size: NA
J gene: TRBJ2-1
V gene: TRBV27
CDR3 length: 14
CDR3 protein: CASSFRGTDNEQFF
CDR3 DNA: TGTGCCAGCAGTTTTCGTGGGACAGACAATGAGCAGTTCTTC

D gene: NA
clone size: NA
J gene: TRBJ1-2
V gene: TRBV27
CDR3 length: 13
CDR3 protein: CASSLSIGIGYTF
CDR3 DNA: TGTGCCAGCAGTTTATCGATCGGGATCGGCTACACCTTC

D gene: NA
clone size: NA
J gene: TRBJ2-7
V gene: TRBV14
CDR3 length: 14
CDR3 protein: CASTTKEGTYEQYF
CDR3 DNA: TGTGCCAGCACTACAAAGGAGGGCACCTACGAGCAGTACTTC

D gene: NA
clone size: once
J gene: TRBJ1-2
V gene: TRBV10-3
CDR3 length: 14
CDR3 protein: CAISEDRTLYGYTF
CDR3 DNA: TGTGCCATCAGCGAAGACAGGACCCTCTATGGCTACACCTTC